This TCR beta chain was documented in a study of blood T cell repertoires in COVID-19. On the study more broadly: Material from acute and convalescent COVID-19 was sourced from the United States, Italy and Spain. Nucleic acid was either cDNA or gDNA, and it came from T cells, B-cell-depleted T cells, or PBMCs.

As originally analysed: Nucleated cell number was recorded as an estimate derived from reference gene primer amplification. Profiling relied on immunoSEQ multiplex PCR, and the TCRdb table lists in-frame clones only, not all of them. From that table come the V and J calls and clone size; the DNA was used to work out D and trimming. The repertoire holds 390,000 or so clones, with just under 90% as singletons. In germline, CDR1 is SEHNR, CDR2 FQNEAQ (reference sequence). V dropped 5 bases and J dropped 4; count of bases not matched to a gene: 8. The CDR3 has 16 residues. V usage is TRBV7-9 and J usage is TRBJ1-6; 7 bases match TRBD1. Sequencing was performed on PBMCs or T cells enriched from blood (not recorded which). The receptor was isolated from a woman between 50 and 59 years old who had recovered from COVID-19. The CDR3 protein is CASSQTGPLYNSPLHF. The CDR3, as DNA: TGTGCCAGCAGCCAGACAGGGCCCCTATATAATTCACCCCTCCACTTT.